Shown below are 2 T cell receptor beta chains from a single sample sequenced in a study of shared clonotypes between healthy human individuals. Generated by immunoSEQ multiplex PCR, the TCRdb table keeps only in-frame clones and is missing some. The sample contains over 850,000 clones, approximately 80% of which appear only once. The sample comprised memory CD4+ T cells from PBMCs. Subset given: CD45RA-negative fraction. All receptors derive from a man younger than 30 in good health. Some clones in this sample may be carry-over from other donors' samples.

The rearrangement uses TRBV10-3 and TRBJ2-1; 12 positions agree with TRBD2. Looked up from germline, CDR1 is ENHRY and CDR2 is SYGVKD. The CDR3 has 17 residues. Trimming cost V 7 bases and J 5 bases; bases outside gene matches: 12. In DNA form, the CDR3 reads TGTGCCATCATGTCTAGCGGGGGGGACTCCAGGCACAATGAGCAGTTCTTC. It yields the protein CAIMSSGGDSRHNEQFF.

This clone occurred a few times. The V call is TRBV2, the J call TRBJ2-1, with D possibly called TRBD1 or TRBD2 (6 bases each). The CDR3 is 14 residues long. Germline V gene sequence: CDR1 SNHLY, CDR2 FYNNEI. Trimming stripped 3 bases from V and 9 bases from J, with 15 bases between. The CDR3 loop is CASSERGVPTEQFF. Written as DNA, the CDR3 is TGTGCCAGCAGTGAGAGGGGGGTACCCACTGAGCAGTTCTTC.